Below are 22 T cell receptor beta chains sequenced from a single sample in a study of CD8+ T cells in alopecia areata. Following extraction, RNA underwent reverse transcription to cDNA, which served as the sequencing template. Sequencing was performed with immunoSEQ multiplex PCR; in TCRdb, only in-frame clones are kept and a portion is missing. There are 150,000 to 200,000 clones in the sample; about 60% occur only once, and roughly 14% lies in the top ten. The specimen was CD4+ T cells sorted from blood, collected at week 0. The source of these receptors is a human donor with alopecia areata.

This clone was observed once. V is TRBV10-3 and J is TRBJ2-5, with TRBD1 matching 7 bases. V trimming: 4 bases; J trimming: 5 bases; junction bases outside the gene matches: 10. CDR1 and CDR2 (germline): ENHRY, SYGVKD. The CDR3 consists of 15 residues. CDR3 region: CAISVGGSTLETQYF. DNA of the CDR3: TGTGCCATCAGTGTAGGGGGCTCAACTTTGGAGACCCAGTACTTC.

This clone has a handful of counts. The chain combines TRBV2 with TRBJ1-1, with D unclear. Trimming stripped 9 bases from V and 1 base from J, with 12 bases between. Germline V gene data show CDR1 as SNHLY and CDR2 as FYNNEI. The CDR3 extends over 13 amino acids. DNA of the CDR3: TGTGCCAGACTGACAACAGCGAACACTGAAGCTTTCTTT. Its translation: CARLTTANTEAFF.

The CDR3, as DNA: TGTGCCAGCAGCCCGGACAGGGGGAGCACTGAAGCTTTCTTT. It encodes CASSPDRGSTEAFF. V usage is TRBV4-2 and J usage is TRBJ1-1; 10 bases agree with TRBD1. V shed 4 bases and J 4 bases; nucleotides not matched to a gene: 3. The CDR3 is made up of 14 amino acids. Per germline, CDR1 LGHNA and CDR2 YNFKEQ.

This clone was observed a few times. The rearrangement links TRBV19 to TRBJ2-5; D gene uncertain. The CDR3 length is 16 residues. Trimming took off 1 base at V and 2 bases at J, with 14 bases between the two ends. The germline gives CDR1 LNHDA, CDR2 SQIVND (reference sequence). The CDR3 region is CASSIGRRSRQETQYF. The CDR3 DNA follows: TGTGCCAGTAGTATAGGAAGACGTTCCCGGCAAGAGACCCAGTACTTC.

On this clone itself: Other DNA sequences of this sample code for an identical CDR3. This chain links TRBV5-1 with TRBJ2-2; the D is unclear. This CDR3 has 12 residues. Germline CDR1 and CDR2: SGHRS and YFSETQ. Deletions cut 4 bases from V and 2 bases from J, with 3 bases between. CDR3 DNA sequence: TGCGCCAGCAGCCATAACACCGGGGAGCTGTTTTTT. Translated: CASSHNTGELFF.

The chain has TRBV18 and TRBJ1-3, with unresolved D. The CDR3 runs to 16 residues. Trimming cost V 2 bases and J 0 bases, with 11 bases left between them. The germline CDR1 and CDR2 sequences are KGHSH and LQKENI. The CDR3 here is CASSPWAKSSGNTIYF. In DNA form, the CDR3 reads TGTGCCAGCTCACCATGGGCCAAGAGCTCTGGAAACACCATATATTTT.

The rearrangement joins TRBV14 to TRBJ2-1; 7 bases align to TRBD1. CDR3 size: 16 residues. The J segment lost 0 bases and the V segment lost 3 bases, leaving 5 bases of the junction unmatched. Germline-derived CDR1 and CDR2 are SGHDN and FVKESK. The CDR3 here is CASSQIQGSSYNEQFF. The DNA for the CDR3 is TGTGCCAGCAGCCAGATACAGGGGAGCTCCTACAATGAGCAGTTCTTC.

The chain is built from TRBV7-7 and TRBJ2-2, with a tentative D call TRBD2 (5 bases). Germline V CDR1 and CDR2: SSHAT, FNYEAQ (reference sequence). V was pared by 4 bases and J by 6 bases, with 12 bases between. The CDR3 is 14 amino acids. Here the CDR3 reads CASSSDFFAGELFF. CDR3 sequence (DNA): TGTGCCAGCAGCTCGGACTTTTTCGCCGGGGAGCTGTTTTTT.

In DNA form, the CDR3 reads TGTGCCAGCAGTACGACAGGATCCCGCAACTATGGCTACACCTTC. It yields the protein CASSTTGSRNYGYTF. The chain links TRBV6-5 to TRBJ1-2, with a possible D match to TRBD1 (6 bases). The CDR3 has 15 amino acids. Trimming cost V 5 bases and J 2 bases, with 15 bases left between them. Germline CDR1 is MNHEY and CDR2 is SVGAGI.

This chain links TRBV4-2 with TRBJ2-5; D gene uncertain. Germline-derived CDR1 and CDR2 are LGHNA and YNFKEQ. This CDR3 is 14 amino acids long. V was clipped by 0 bases and J by 5 bases, with 10 bases between them. The chain's CDR3 is CASSQDSVRETQYF. In DNA, the CDR3 is TGTGCCAGCAGCCAAGATTCCGTCCGGGAGACCCAGTACTTC.

This clone was seen only a few times. The chain has TRBV7-2 and TRBJ2-3; TRBD2 matches at 8 bases. Germline loops: CDR1 SGHTA, CDR2 FQGNSA. This CDR3 has 16 amino acids. J lost 0 bases, V lost 9 bases, and 11 bases had no gene match. CDR3 nucleotides: TGTGCCAGTGGGGCGGGGGGACTAACTAGCACAGATACGCAGTATTTT. As protein: CASGAGGLTSTDTQYF.

The chain links TRBV30 to TRBJ1-1; D uncertain. This CDR3 has 14 amino acids. The ends were cut back, 1 base at V and 4 bases at J, with 13 bases in the middle. CDR1 is GTSNPN, CDR2 SVGIG, per germline (reference sequence). The CDR3 region is CAWSGKRGFTEAFF. In DNA form, the CDR3 reads TGTGCCTGGAGTGGGAAACGAGGGTTCACTGAAGCTTTCTTT.

This chain uses TRBV30 with TRBJ2-1; weak D call: TRBD1 (7 bases). Germline CDR1 GTSNPN, CDR2 SVGIG (reference sequence). V was clipped by 1 base and J by 5 bases, with 24 bases between them. The CDR3 has 18 amino acids. The chain's CDR3 is CAWSGPGGQPRPNNEQFF. As DNA, the CDR3 is TGTGCCTGGAGTGGACCCGGGGGACAGCCCCGACCAAACAATGAGCAGTTCTTC.

The rearrangement links TRBV27 to TRBJ2-4; D is unclear. The V end lost 4 bases, the J end lost 0 bases, and 13 bases lay between the germline ends. The CDR3 is 16 residues long. Germline CDR1 and CDR2: MNHEY and SMNVEV (reference sequence). The CDR3 spells CASSSDGVLAKNIQYF. For the CDR3, the DNA is TGTGCCAGCAGTTCGGACGGCGTACTAGCCAAAAACATTCAGTACTTC.

The chain combines TRBV2 with TRBJ1-5; D not certain. V was cut by 4 bases and J by 7 bases, with 5 bases left in between. Germline V gene sequence: CDR1 SNHLY, CDR2 FYNNEI. This CDR3 is 11 amino acids long. CDR3 DNA sequence: TGTGCCAGCAGTGTAGGGCAGCCCCAGCATTTT. Amino acid sequence: CASSVGQPQHF.

This clone showed up just once. The chain is built from TRBV4-2 and TRBJ1-5, with 7 bases that match TRBD1. Losses at the gene ends were 3 bases for V and 4 bases for J; bases not matched to a gene: 6. CDR3 length: 15 residues. CDR1 is LGHNA and CDR2 is YNFKEQ in the germline V gene. The CDR3 DNA is TGTGCCAGCAGCCACCCCGGGACAGTTAATCAGCCCCAGCATTTT. It specifies CASSHPGTVNQPQHF.

This chain links TRBV14 with TRBJ2-7; 8 nucleotides agree with TRBD1. Germline V lookup: CDR1 SGHDN, CDR2 FVKESK. CDR3 length equals 14 residues. Losses at the gene ends were 3 bases for V and 4 bases for J; bases not matched to a gene: 5. CDR3 sequence: CASSQADRGYEQYF. The CDR3 DNA reads TGTGCCAGCAGCCAGGCTGACAGGGGTTACGAGCAGTACTTC. The full variable domain, with the rest looked up from reference TRBV14 and TRBJ2-7, is EAGVTQFPSHSVIEKGQTVTLRCDPISGHDNLYWYRRVMGKEIKFLLHFVKESKQDESGMPNNRFLAERTGGTYSTLKVQPAELEDSGVYFCASSQADRGYEQYFGPGTRLTVT.

Concerning this clone: Within the sample, other DNA sequences also encode this same CDR3. This sequence joins TRBV7-9 and TRBJ1-1; D is possibly TRBD1 (6 bases). Germline V gene data show CDR1 as SEHNR and CDR2 as FQNEAQ (reference sequence). CDR3 length equals 13 residues. V was cut by 3 bases and J by 2 bases, with 7 bases left in between. The DNA for the CDR3 is TGTGCCAGCAGCTTGACAGGTAACACTGAAGCTTTCTTT. This codes for CASSLTGNTEAFF.

The chain employs TRBV9 and TRBJ2-3; 7 nucleotides line up with TRBD1. The CDR3 totals 14 residues. Trimming at V came to 5 bases and at J to 3 bases, leaving 6 bases not matched to a gene. Germline V lookup: CDR1 SGDLS, CDR2 YYNGEE. The CDR3 nucleotides read TGTGCCAGCAGGAGGGGGCAGGGAACAGATACGCAGTATTTT. Protein sequence: CASRRGQGTDTQYF.

The table lists this clone with a few counts. The chain combines TRBV27 with TRBJ2-3; no reliable D call. Germline CDR1 is MNHEY and CDR2 is SMNVEV (reference sequence). Trimming shortened V by 3 bases and J by 1 base, and 5 bases separated the two germline ends. The CDR3 covers 13 residues. The DNA for the CDR3 is TGTGCCAGCAGTTTCCTGGGCACAGATACGCAGTATTTT. Protein: CASSFLGTDTQYF.

The chain joins TRBV19 to TRBJ1-5; 11 bases match TRBD1. The germline CDR1 and CDR2 sequences are LNHDA and SQIVND (reference sequence). With V trimmed by 3 bases and J by 6 bases, 1 base remained unmatched. This CDR3 has 14 amino acids. The CDR3 loop is CASSMGQGVQPQHF. DNA of the CDR3: TGTGCCAGTAGTATGGGACAGGGGGTTCAGCCCCAGCATTTT. Full variable domain (missing parts from reference TRBV19 and TRBJ1-5): DGGITQSPKYLFRKEGQNVTLSCEQNLNHDAMYWYRQDPGQGLRLIYYSQIVNDFQKGDIAEGYSVSREKKESFPLTVTSAQKNPTAFYLCASSMGQGVQPQHFGDGTRLSIL.

The sample holds a few counts of this clone. The chain combines TRBV27 with TRBJ2-2; maybe TRBD1 (6 bases). Germline-derived CDR1 and CDR2 are MNHEY and SMNVEV (reference sequence). Deletions cut 5 bases from V and 6 bases from J, with 13 bases between. This CDR3 is built from 14 residues. CDR3 sequence: CASSNRVISGELFF. DNA for the CDR3: TGTGCCAGCAGTAACAGGGTCATCTCCGGGGAGCTGTTTTTT.